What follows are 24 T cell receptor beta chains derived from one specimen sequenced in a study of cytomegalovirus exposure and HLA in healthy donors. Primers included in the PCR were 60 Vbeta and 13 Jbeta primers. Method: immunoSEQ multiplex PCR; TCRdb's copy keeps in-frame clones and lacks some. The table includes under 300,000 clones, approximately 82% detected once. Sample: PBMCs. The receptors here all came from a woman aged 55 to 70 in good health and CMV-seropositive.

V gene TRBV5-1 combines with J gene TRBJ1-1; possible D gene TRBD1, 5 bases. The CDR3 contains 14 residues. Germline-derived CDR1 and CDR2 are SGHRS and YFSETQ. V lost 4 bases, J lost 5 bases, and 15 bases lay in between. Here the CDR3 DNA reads TGCGCCAGCAGCCAGTATCAAGGGGCTACTGAAGCTTTCTTT. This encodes CASSQYQGATEAFF.

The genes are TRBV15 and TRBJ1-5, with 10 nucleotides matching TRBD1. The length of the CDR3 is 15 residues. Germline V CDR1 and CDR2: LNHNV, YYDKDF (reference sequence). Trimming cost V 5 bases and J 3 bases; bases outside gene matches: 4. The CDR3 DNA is TGTGCCACCAGCGGGGACAGGGGACCCAATCAGCCCCAGCATTTT. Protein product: CATSGDRGPNQPQHF. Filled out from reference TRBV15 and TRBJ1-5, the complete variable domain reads DAMVIQNPRYQVTQFGKPVTLSCSQTLNHNVMYWYQQKSSQAPKLLFHYYDKDFNNEADTPDNFQSRRPNTSFCFLDIRSPGLGDTAMYLCATSGDRGPNQPQHFGDGTRLSIL.

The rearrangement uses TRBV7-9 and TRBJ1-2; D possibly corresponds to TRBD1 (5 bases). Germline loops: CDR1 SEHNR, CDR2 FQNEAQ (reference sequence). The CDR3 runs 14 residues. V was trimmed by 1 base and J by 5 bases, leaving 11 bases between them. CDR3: CASSLGDGRYGYTF. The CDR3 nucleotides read TGTGCCAGCAGCTTAGGGGACGGGAGATATGGCTACACCTTC.

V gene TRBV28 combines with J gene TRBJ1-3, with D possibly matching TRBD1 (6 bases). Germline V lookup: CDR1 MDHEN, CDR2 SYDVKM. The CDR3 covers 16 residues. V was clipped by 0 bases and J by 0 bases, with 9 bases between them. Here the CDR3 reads CASSLWGASSGNTIYF. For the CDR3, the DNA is TGTGCCAGCAGTTTATGGGGGGCGAGCTCTGGAAACACCATATATTTT.

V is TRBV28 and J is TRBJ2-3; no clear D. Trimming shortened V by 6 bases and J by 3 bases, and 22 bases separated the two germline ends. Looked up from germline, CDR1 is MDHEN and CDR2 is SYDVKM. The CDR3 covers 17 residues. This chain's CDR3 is CASSSLEGVRRTDTQYF. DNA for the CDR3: TGTGCCAGCAGCTCCCTTGAAGGTGTGAGGAGAACAGATACGCAGTATTTT.

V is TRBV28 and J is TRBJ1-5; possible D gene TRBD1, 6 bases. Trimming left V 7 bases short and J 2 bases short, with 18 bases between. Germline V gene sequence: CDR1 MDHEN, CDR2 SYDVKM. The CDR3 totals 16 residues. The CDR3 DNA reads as TGTGCCAGCACCACCCCGGGGGGGCCCGGCAATCAGCCCCAGCATTTT. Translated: CASTTPGGPGNQPQHF.

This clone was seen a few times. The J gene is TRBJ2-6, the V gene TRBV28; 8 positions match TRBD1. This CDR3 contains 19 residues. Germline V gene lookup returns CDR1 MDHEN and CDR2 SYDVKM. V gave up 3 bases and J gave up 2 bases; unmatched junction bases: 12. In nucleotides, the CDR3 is TGTGCCAGCAGTTTCCTGGGACAGGAGCGAAGTCCTGGGGCCAACGTCCTGACTTTC. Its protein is CASSFLGQERSPGANVLTF.

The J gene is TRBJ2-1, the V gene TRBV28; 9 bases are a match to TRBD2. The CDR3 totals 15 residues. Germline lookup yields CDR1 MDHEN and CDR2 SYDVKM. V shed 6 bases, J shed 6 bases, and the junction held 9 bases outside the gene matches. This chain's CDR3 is CASSPGGLAFNEQFF. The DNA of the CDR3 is TGTGCCAGCAGCCCCGGGGGACTAGCATTCAATGAGCAGTTCTTC.

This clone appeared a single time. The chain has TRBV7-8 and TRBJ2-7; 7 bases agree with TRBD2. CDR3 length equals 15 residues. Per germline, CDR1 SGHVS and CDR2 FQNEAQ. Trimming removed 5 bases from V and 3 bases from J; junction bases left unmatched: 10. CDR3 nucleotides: TGTGCCAGCAGCCTTGCTAGCGGCGGTCTCTACGAGCAGTACTTC. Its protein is CASSLASGGLYEQYF.

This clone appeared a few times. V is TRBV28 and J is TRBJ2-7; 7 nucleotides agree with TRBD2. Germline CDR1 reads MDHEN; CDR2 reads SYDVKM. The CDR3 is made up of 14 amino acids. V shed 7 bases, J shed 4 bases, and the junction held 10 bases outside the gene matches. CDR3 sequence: CASTSLGGDYEQYF. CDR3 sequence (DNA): TGTGCCAGCACCTCCCTTGGGGGGGATTACGAGCAGTACTTC.

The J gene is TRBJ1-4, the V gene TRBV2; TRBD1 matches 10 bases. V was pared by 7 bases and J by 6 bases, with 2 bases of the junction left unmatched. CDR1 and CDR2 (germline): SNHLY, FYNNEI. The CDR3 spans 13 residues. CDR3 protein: CASKGTGDEKLFF. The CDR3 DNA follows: TGTGCCAGCAAGGGGACAGGGGATGAAAAACTGTTTTTT. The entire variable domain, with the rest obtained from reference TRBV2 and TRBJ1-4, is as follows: EPEVTQTPSHQVTQMGQEVILRCVPISNHLYFYWYRQILGQKVEFLVSFYNNEISEKSEIFDDQFSVERPDGSNFTLKIRSTKLEDSAMYFCASKGTGDEKLFFGSGTQLSVL.

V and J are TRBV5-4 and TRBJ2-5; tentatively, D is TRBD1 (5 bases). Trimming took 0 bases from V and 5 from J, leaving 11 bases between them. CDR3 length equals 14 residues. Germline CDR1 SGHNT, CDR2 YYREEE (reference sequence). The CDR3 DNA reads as TGTGCCAGCAGCTTGGAAGGGGCCTATGAGACCCAGTACTTC. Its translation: CASSLEGAYETQYF.

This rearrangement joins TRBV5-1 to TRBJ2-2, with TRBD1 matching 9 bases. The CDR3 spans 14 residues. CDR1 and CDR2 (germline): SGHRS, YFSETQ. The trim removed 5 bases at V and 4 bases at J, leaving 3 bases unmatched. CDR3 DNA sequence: TGCGCCAGCAGGTGGGACAGGGTCACCGGGGAGCTGTTTTTT. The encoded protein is CASRWDRVTGELFF.

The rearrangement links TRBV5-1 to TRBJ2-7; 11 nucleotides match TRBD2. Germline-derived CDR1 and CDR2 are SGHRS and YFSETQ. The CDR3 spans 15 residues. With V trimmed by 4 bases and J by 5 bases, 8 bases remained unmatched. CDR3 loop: CASSNLAGGPNEQYF. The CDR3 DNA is TGCGCCAGCAGCAACTTAGCGGGAGGGCCAAACGAGCAGTACTTC.

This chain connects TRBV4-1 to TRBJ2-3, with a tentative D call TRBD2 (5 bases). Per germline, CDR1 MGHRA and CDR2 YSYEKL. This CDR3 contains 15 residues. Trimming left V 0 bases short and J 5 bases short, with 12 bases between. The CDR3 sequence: CASSQERPEVDTQYF. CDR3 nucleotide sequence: TGCGCCAGCAGCCAAGAAAGACCGGAGGTAGATACGCAGTATTTT.

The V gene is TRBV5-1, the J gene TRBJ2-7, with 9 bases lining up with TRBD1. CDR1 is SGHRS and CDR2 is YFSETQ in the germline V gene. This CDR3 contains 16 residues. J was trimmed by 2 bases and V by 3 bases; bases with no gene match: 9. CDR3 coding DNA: TGCGCCAGCAGCTCGGGGACAGGGCCTATTACCTACGAGCAGTACTTC. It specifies CASSSGTGPITYEQYF.

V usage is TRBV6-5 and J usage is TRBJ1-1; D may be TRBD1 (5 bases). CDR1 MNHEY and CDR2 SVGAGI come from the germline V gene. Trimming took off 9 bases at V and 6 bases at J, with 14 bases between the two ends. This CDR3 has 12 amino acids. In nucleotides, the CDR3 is TGTGCCAGTCGGCCTGGAGGGGCTGAAGCTTTCTTT. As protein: CASRPGGAEAFF.

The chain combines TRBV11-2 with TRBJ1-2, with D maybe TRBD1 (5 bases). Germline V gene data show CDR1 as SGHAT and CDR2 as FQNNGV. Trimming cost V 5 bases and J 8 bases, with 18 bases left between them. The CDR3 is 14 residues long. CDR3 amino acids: CASSSTNPRGGYTF. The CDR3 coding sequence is TGTGCCAGCAGCAGCACCAACCCCCGGGGGGGCTACACCTTC.

CDR3 DNA sequence: TGTGCCAGCAGTGTCGGCGGGATTAGCACAGATACGCAGTATTTT. This codes for CASSVGGISTDTQYF. V is TRBV2 and J is TRBJ2-3; D perhaps matches TRBD2 (6 bases). The length of the CDR3 is 15 residues. The germline CDR1 and CDR2 sequences are SNHLY and FYNNEI. V was shortened by 4 bases and J by 0 bases, with 11 bases between the two germline ends.

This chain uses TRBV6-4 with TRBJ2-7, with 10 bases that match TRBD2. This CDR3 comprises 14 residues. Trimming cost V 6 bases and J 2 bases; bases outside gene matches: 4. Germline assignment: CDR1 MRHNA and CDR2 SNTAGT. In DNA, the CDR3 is TGTGCCAGCAGGCCCCTAGCGGGAGCCTACGAGCAGTACTTC. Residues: CASRPLAGAYEQYF.

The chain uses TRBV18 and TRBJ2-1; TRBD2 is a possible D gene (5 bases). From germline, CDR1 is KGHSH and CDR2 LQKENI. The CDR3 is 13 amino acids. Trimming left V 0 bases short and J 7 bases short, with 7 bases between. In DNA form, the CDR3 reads TGTGCCAGCTCACCACCTGTAGCGAATGAGCAGTTCTTC. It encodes CASSPPVANEQFF.

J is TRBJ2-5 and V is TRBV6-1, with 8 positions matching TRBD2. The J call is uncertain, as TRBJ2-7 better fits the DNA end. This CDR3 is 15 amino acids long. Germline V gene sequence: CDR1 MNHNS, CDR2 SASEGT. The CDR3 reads CASSGVAGSSYEQYF. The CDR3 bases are TGTGCCAGCAGTGGAGTAGCGGGGAGTTCCTACGAGCAGTACTTC.

The CDR3 region is CASRLGGPHEGYTF. The CDR3, as DNA: TGTGCCAGCAGACTCGGGGGGCCTCATGAGGGCTACACCTTC. This chain joins TRBV6-6 and TRBJ1-2; TRBD1 is a possible D gene (6 bases). In germline, CDR1 is MNHNY, CDR2 SVGAGI (reference sequence). Deletions cut 6 bases from V and 8 bases from J, with 19 bases between. The CDR3 extends over 14 amino acids.

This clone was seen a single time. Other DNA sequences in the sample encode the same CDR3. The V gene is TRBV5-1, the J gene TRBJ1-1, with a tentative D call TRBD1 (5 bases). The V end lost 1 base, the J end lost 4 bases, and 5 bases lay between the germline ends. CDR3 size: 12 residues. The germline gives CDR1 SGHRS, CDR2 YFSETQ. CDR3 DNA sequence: TGCGCCAGCAGCTTGCAGGGCACTGAAGCTTTCTTT. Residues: CASSLQGTEAFF. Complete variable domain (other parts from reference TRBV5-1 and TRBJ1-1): KAGVTQTPRYLIKTRGQQVTLSCSPISGHRSVSWYQQTPGQGLQFLFEYFSETQRNKGNFPGRFSGRQFSNSRSEMNVSTLELGDSALYLCASSLQGTEAFFGQGTRLTVV.